Included here is one TCR beta chain sequence, with context. Antigen unknown. This record belongs to a study of cytomegalovirus exposure and HLA in healthy donors. The method was immunoSEQ multiplex PCR; TCRdb's version includes in-frame clones alone and lacks a portion of them. The sample yields tens of thousands of clones, around 95% seen once. Looked up from germline, CDR1 is MNHEY and CDR2 is SMNVEV (reference sequence). The CDR3 consists of 11 residues. Trimming removed 8 bases at V and 6 bases at J, with 10 bases between. Overall study results and limits: Among the CMV-associated chains, a few were confirmed in vitro as specific for CMV antigens. Most TCR sequences were seen very rarely across donors, but some public TCRs occurred in many. Subsequent analysis of the 95 to 150 validation repertoires found a tendency for first-cohort TCR clusters to co-occur.

V and J are TRBV27 and TRBJ1-1; D perhaps matches TRBD1 (5 bases). The sequence was collected from a man aged 18 to 29 in good health and CMV-seropositive. Sequencing used PBMCs. As DNA, the CDR3 is TGTGCCAGCCAGGGTATCTCTGAAGCTTTCTTT. It codes for CASQGISEAFF.